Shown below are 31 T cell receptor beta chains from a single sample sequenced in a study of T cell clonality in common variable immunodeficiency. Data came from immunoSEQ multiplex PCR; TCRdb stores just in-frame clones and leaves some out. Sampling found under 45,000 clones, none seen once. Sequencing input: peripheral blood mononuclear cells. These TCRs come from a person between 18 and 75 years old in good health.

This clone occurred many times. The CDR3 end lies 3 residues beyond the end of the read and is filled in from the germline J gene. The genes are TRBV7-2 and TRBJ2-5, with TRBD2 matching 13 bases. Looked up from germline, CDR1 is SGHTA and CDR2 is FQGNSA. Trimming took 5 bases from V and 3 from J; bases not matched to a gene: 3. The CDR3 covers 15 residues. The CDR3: CASSAGTSGEETQYF. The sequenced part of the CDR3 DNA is TGTGCCAGCAGCGCCGGGACTAGCGGGGAAGAGACC.

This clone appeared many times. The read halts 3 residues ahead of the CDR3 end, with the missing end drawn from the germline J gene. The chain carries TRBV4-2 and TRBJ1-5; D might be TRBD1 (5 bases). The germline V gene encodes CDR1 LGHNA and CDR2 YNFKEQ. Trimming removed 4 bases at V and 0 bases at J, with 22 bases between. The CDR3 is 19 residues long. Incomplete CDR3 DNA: TGTGCCAGCAGCCCGGGTGTGGCAACTCAGGGACTTAGCAATCAGCCC. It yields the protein CASSPGVATQGLSNQP. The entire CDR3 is CASSPGVATQGLSNQPQHF.

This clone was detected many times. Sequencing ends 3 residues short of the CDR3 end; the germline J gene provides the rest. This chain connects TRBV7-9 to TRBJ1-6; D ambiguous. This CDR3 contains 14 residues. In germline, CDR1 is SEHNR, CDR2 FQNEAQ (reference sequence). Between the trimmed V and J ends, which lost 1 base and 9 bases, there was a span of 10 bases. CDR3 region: CASSLDGGSSPLHF. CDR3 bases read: TGTGCCAGCAGCTTAGACGGAGGGTCTTCACCC.

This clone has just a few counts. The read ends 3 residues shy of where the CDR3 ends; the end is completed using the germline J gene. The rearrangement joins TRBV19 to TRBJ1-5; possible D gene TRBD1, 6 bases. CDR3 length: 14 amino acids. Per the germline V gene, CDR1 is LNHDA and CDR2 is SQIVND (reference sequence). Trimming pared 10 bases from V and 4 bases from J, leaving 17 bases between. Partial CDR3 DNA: TGTGCCACCAGGAAAGGGGGTTCTAATCAGCCC. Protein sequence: CATRKGGSNQP. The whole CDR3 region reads CATRKGGSNQPQHF. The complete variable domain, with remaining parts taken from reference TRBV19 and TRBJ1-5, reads DGGITQSPKYLFRKEGQNVTLSCEQNLNHDAMYWYRQDPGQGLRLIYYSQIVNDFQKGDIAEGYSVSREKKESFPLTVTSAQKNPTAFYLCATRKGGSNQPQHFGDGTRLSIL.

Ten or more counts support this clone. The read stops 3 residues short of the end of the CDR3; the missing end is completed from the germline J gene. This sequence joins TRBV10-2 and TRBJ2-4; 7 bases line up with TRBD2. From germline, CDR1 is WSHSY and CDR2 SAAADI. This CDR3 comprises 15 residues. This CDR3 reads CASSESGTQAGLQYF. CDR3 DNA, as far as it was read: TGCGCCAGCAGTGAGTCTGGAACGCAAGCGGGACTT.

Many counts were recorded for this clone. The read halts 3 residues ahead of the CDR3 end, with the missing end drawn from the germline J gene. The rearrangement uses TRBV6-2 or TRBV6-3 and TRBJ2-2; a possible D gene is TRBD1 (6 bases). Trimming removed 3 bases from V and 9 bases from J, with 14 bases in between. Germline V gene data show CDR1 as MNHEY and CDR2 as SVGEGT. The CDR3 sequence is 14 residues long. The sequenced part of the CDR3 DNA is TGTGCCAGCAGTTATACAGGGACGCACAGGGAG. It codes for CASSYTGTHRE. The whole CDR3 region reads CASSYTGTHRELFF.

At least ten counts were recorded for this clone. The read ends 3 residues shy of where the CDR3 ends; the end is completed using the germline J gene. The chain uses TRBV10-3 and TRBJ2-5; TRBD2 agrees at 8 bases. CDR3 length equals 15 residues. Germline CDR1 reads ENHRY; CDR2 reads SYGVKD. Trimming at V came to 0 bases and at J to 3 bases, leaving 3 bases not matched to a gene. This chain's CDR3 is CAISESGAGEETQYF. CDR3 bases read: TGTGCCATCAGTGAGTCTGGAGCGGGAGAAGAGACC.

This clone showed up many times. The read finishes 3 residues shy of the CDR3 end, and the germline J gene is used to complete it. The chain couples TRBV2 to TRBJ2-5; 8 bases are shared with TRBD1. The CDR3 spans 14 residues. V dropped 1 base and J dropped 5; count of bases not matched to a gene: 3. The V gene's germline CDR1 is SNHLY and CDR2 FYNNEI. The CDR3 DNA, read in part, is TGTGCCAGCAGTGAAGGCAGGGGGCACGAGACC. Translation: CASSEGRGHET. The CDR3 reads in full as CASSEGRGHETQYF.

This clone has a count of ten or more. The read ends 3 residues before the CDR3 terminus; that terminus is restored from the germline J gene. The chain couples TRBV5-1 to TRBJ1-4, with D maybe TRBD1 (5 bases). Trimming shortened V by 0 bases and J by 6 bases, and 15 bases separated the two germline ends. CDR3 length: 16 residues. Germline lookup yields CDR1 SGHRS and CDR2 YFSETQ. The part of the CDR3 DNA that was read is TGCGCCAGCAGCTTGGCCGGAGGAGGGGCTGATGAAAAA. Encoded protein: CASSLAGGGADEK. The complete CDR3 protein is CASSLAGGGADEKLFF.

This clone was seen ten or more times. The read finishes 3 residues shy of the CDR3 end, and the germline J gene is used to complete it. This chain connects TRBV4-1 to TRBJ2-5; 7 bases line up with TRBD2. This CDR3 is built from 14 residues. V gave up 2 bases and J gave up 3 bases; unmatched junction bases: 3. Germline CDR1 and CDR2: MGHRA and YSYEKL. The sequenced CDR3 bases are TGCGCCAGCAGCCAATGGGGAGGGGAAGAGACC. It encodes CASSQWGGEET. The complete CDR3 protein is CASSQWGGEETQYF.

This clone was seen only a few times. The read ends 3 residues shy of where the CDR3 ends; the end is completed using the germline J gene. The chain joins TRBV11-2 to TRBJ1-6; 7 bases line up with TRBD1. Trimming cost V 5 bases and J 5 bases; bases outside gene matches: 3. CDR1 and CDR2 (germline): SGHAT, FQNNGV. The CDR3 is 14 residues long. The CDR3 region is CASSPGQHNSPLHF. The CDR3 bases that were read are TGTGCCAGCAGCCCGGGACAGCATAATTCACCC.

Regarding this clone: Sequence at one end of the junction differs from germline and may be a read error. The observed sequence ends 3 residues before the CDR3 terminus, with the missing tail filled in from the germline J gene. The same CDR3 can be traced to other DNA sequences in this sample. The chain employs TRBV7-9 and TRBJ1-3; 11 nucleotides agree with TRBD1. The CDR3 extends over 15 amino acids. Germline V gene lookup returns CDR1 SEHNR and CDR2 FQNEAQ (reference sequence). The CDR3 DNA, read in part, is TGTGCCAGCAGCTTAGCCGGGACAGGGGGAAACACG. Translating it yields CASSLAGTGGNT. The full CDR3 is CASSLAGTGGNTIYF. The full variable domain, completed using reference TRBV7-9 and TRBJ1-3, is DTGVSQNPRHKITKRGQNVTFRCDPISEHNRLYWYRQTLGQGPEFLTYFQNEAQLEKSRLLSDRFSAERPKGSFSTLEIQRTEQGDSAMYLCASSLAGTGGNTIYFGEGSWLTVV.

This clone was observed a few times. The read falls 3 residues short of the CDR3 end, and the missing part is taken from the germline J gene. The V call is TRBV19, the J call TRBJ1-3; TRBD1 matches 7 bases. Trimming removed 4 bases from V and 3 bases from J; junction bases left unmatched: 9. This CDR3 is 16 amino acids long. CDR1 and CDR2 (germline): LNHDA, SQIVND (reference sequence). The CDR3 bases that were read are TGTGCCAGTAGTACCTTGGACAGGCTGAGTGGAAACACC. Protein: CASSTLDRLSGNT. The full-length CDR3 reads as CASSTLDRLSGNTIYF. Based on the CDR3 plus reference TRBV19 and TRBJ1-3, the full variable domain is DGGITQSPKYLFRKEGQNVTLSCEQNLNHDAMYWYRQDPGQGLRLIYYSQIVNDFQKGDIAEGYSVSREKKESFPLTVTSAQKNPTAFYLCASSTLDRLSGNTIYFGEGSWLTVV.

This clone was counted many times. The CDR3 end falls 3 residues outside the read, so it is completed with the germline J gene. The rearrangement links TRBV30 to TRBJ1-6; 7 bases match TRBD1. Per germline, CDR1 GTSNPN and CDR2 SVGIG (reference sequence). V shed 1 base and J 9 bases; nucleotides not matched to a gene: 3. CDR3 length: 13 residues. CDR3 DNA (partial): TGTGCCTGGAGTGCGAAGGGGGCTTCACCC. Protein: CAWSAKGASP. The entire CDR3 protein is CAWSAKGASPLHF. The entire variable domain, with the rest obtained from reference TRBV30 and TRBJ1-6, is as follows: SQTIHQWPATLVQPVGSPLSLECTVEGTSNPNLYWYRQAAGRGLQLLFYSVGIGQISSEVPQNLSASRPQDRQFILSSKKLLLSDSGFYLCAWSAKGASPLHFGNGTRLTVT.

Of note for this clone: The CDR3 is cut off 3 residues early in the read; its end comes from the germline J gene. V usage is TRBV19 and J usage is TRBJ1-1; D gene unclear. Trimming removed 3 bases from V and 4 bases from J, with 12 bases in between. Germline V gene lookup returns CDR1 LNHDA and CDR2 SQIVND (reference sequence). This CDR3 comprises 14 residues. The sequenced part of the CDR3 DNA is TGTGCCAGTAGTATCCAGACTCAAACCACTGAA. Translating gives CASSIQTQTTE. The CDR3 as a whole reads CASSIQTQTTEAFF.

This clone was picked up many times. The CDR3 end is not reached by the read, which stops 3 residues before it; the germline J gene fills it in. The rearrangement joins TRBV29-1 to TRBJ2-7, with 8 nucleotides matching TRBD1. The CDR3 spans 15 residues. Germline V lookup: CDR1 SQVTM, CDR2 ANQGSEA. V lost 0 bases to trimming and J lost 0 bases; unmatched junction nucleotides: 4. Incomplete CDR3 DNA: TGCAGCGTTGAAGATCAGGGACAGGTCTCCTACGAG. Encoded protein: CSVEDQGQVSYE. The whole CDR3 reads CSVEDQGQVSYEQYF.

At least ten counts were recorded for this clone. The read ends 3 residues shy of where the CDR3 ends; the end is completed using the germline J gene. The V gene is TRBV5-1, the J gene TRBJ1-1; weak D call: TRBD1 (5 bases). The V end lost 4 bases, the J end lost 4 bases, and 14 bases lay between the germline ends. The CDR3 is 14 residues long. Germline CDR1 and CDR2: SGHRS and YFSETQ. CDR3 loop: CASSGGLGGTEAFF. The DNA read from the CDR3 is TGCGCCAGCAGCGGGGGTCTGGGGGGCACTGAA.

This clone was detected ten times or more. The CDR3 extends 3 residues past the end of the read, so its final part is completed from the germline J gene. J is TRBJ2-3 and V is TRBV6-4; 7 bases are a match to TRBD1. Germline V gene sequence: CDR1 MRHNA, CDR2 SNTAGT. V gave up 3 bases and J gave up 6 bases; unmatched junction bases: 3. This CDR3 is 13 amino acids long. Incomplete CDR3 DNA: TGTGCCAGCAGTGAGCAGGGGGAGGATACG. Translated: CASSEQGEDT. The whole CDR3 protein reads CASSEQGEDTQYF.

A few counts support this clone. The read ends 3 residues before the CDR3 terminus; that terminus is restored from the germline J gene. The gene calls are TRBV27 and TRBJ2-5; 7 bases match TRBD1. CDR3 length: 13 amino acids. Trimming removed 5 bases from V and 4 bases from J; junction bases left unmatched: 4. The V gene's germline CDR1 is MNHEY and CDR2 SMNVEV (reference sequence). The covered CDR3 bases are TGTGCCAGCAGTAGGGGGCTACGAGAGACC. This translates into CASSRGLRET. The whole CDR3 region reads CASSRGLRETQYF.

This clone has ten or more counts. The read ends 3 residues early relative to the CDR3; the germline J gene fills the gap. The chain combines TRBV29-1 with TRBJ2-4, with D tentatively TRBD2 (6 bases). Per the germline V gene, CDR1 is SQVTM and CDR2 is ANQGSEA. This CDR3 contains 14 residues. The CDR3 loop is CSVAPGTSPFPQYF. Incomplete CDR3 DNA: TGCAGCGTTGCCCCCGGAACTAGCCCTTTCCCT.

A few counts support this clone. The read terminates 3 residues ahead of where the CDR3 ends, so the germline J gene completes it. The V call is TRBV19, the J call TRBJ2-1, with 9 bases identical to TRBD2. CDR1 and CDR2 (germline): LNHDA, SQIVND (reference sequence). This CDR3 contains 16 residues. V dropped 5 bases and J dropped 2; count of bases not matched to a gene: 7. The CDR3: CASSESSGGAYNEQFF. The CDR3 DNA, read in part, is TGTGCCAGTAGTGAAAGTAGCGGGGGAGCCTACAATGAG.

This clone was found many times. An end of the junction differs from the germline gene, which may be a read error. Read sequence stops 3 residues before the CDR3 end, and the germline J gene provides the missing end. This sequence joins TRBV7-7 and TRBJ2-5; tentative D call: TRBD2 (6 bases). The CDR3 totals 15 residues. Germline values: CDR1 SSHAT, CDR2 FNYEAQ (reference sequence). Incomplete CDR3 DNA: TGTGCTAGCAGCTTAGCCCCAGGACTAAAAGAGACC. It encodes CASSLAPGLKET. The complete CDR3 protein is CASSLAPGLKETQYF. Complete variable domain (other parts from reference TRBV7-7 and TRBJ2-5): GAGVSQSPRYKVTKRGQDVTLRCDPISSHATLYWYQQALGQGPEFLTYFNYEAQPDKSGLPSDRFSAERPEGSISTLTIQRTEQRDSAMYRCASSLAPGLKETQYFGPGTRLLVL.

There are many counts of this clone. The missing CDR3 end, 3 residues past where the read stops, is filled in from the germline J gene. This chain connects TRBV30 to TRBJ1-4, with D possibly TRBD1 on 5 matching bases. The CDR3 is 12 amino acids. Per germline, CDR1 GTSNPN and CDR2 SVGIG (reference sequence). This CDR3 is CAWSVQGEELFF. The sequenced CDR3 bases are TGTGCCTGGAGTGTACAAGGGGAGGAA.

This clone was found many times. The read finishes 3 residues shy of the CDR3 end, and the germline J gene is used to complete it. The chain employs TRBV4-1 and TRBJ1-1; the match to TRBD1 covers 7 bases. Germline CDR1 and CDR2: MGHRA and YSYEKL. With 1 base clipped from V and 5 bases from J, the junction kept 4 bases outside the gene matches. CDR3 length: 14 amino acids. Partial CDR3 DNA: TGCGCCAGCAGCCAAGCTCCAGGGGGAACTGAA. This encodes CASSQAPGGTE. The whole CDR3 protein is CASSQAPGGTEAFF.

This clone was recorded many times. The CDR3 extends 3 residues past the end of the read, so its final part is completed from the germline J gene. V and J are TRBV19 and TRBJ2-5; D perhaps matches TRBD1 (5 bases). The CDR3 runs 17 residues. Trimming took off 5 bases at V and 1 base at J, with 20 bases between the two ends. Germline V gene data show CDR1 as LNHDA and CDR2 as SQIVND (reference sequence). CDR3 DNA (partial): TGTGCCAGTAGTGTCTGGATGTTGCAGGGTGGCCAAGAGACC. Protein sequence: CASSVWMLQGGQET. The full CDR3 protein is CASSVWMLQGGQETQYF.

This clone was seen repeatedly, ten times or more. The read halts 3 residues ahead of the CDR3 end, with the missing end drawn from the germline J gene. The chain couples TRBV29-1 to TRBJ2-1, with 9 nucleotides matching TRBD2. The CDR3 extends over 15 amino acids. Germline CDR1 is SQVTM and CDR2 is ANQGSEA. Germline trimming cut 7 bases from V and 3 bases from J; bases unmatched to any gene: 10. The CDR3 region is CSALVAGVVYNEQFF. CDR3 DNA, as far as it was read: TGCAGCGCCCTAGTAGCGGGAGTTGTCTACAATGAG.

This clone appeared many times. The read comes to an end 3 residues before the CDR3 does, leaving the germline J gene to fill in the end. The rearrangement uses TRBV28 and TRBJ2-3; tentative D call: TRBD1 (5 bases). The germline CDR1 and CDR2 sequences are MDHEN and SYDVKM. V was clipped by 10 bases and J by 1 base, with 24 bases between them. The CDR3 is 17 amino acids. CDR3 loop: CATRSWEGEEGTDTQYF. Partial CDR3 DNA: TGTGCCACTCGTTCGTGGGAAGGGGAAGAGGGCACAGATACG.

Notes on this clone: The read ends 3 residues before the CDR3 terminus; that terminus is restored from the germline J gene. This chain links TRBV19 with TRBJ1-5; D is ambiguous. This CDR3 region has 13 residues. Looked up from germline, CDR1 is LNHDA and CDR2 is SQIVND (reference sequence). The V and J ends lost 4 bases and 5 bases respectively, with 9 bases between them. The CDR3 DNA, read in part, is TGTGCCAGTAGTAAAGGGCGATATCAGCCC. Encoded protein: CASSKGRYQP. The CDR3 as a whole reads CASSKGRYQPQHF.

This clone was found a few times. CDR3 DNA (partial): TGTGCCAGCAGTAAACAAGGGCCCTCCAATCAGCCG. Amino acids: CASSKQGPSNQP. The CDR3, in full, reads CASSKQGPSNQPQYF. This chain links TRBV2 with TRBJ2-3, with D unclear. The read ends 3 residues before the CDR3 terminus; that terminus is restored from the germline J gene. CDR3 length: 15 amino acids. The germline gives CDR1 SNHLY, CDR2 FYNNEI.

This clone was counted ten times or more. The sequenced CDR3 bases are TGTGCCAGTTTGGTTGGGGGCGCAGGCACCGGGGAG. Protein: CASLVGGAGTGE. The CDR3 reads in full as CASLVGGAGTGELFF. The chain is built from TRBV19 and TRBJ2-2, with D perhaps matching TRBD1 (6 bases). The read ends 3 residues early relative to the CDR3; the germline J gene fills the gap. There are 15 residues in the CDR3. Looked up from germline, CDR1 is LNHDA and CDR2 is SQIVND (reference sequence). The germline V and J ends were trimmed by 8 bases and 4 bases, with 17 bases remaining between them.

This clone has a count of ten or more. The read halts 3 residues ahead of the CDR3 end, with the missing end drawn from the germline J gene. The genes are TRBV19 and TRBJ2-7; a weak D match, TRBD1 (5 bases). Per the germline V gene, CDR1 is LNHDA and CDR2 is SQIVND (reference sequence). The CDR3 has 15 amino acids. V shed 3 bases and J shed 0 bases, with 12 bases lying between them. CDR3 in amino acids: CASSMGDSFSYEQYF. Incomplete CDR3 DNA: TGTGCCAGTAGTATGGGTGACAGTTTCTCCTACGAG.